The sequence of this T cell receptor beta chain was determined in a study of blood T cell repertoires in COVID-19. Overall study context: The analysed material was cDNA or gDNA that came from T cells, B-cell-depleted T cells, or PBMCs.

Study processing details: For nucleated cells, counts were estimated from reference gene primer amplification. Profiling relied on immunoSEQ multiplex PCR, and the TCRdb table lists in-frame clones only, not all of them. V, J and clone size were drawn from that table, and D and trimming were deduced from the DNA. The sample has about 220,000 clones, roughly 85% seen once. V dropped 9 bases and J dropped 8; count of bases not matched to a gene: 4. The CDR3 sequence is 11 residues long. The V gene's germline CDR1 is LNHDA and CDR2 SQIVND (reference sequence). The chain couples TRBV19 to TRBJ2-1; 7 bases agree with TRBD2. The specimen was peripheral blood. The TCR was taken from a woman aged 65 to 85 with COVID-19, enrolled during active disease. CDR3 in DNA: TGTGCCAGCGCCCGGGGGGATGAGCAGTTCTTC. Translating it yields CASARGDEQFF.